This TCR beta chain comes out of a study of T cell changes during pregnancy in multiple sclerosis. The assay was immunoSEQ multiplex PCR, and TCRdb's table has in-frame clones only and misses some. The table records 35,000 to 40,000 clones, around 93% of them present only once. The starting material was CD4+ T cells from peripheral blood mononuclear cells, obtained in the second trimester of pregnancy. The sequence was obtained from a female donor with multiple sclerosis, enrolled in a pregnancy study.

As DNA, the CDR3 is TGTGCCAGCAGCCAAGCAACTAGCGGGAGAGAGACCCAGTACTTC. Its protein product is CASSQATSGRETQYF. V gene TRBV4-2 combines with J gene TRBJ2-5; 11 bases map to TRBD2. CDR3 length: 15 residues. CDR1 is LGHNA, CDR2 YNFKEQ, per germline. Germline trimming cut 1 base from V and 4 bases from J; bases unmatched to any gene: 2.